Shown below are 13 T cell receptor beta chains from a single sample sequenced in a study of blood T cell repertoires in COVID-19. The table came from immunoSEQ multiplex PCR; TCRdb's copy has only in-frame clones and leaves some out. The data hold 40,000 to 50,000 clones, with 75% to 90% observed a single time. The sequencing sample was made of peripheral blood. The receptors here all came from a man aged 50-60 years with active COVID-19.

The chain has TRBV28 and TRBJ2-1; TRBD2 is a possible D gene (5 bases). Per germline, CDR1 MDHEN and CDR2 SYDVKM. The germline V and J ends were trimmed by 10 bases and 7 bases, with 17 bases remaining between them. CDR3 length: 13 amino acids. The CDR3 region is CATGIGAGNEQFF. In nucleotides, the CDR3 is TGTGCCACCGGGATTGGAGCCGGGAATGAGCAGTTCTTC.

The chain is built from TRBV7-2 and TRBJ2-5; 9 nucleotides agree with TRBD2. The CDR3 contains 14 residues. V lost 1 base, J lost 8 bases, and 5 bases stayed unmatched. CDR1 and CDR2 from the germline V gene are SGHTA and FQGNSA. CDR3 residues: CASSLEASGNTQYF. For the CDR3, the DNA is TGTGCCAGCAGCTTAGAAGCTAGCGGGAATACCCAGTACTTC.

The chain links TRBV27 to TRBJ2-1; D possibly corresponds to TRBD1 (6 bases). Trimming cost V 5 bases and J 5 bases, with 10 bases left between them. Per germline, CDR1 MNHEY and CDR2 SMNVEV (reference sequence). The CDR3 spans 13 residues. This CDR3 reads CASSQGTNNEQFF. The CDR3 DNA reads TGTGCCAGCAGTCAAGGGACAAACAATGAGCAGTTCTTC.

This chain connects TRBV27 to TRBJ2-3; 9 bases line up with TRBD2. The CDR3 has 15 amino acids. From germline, CDR1 is MNHEY and CDR2 SMNVEV (reference sequence). V gave up 3 bases and J gave up 2 bases; unmatched junction bases: 3. The CDR3 reads CASSFLAGTTDTQYF. CDR3 DNA: TGTGCCAGCAGTTTCCTAGCGGGGACCACAGATACGCAGTATTTT.

This chain connects TRBV12-5 to TRBJ1-6; the D is unclear. V lost 0 bases and J lost 9, with 12 bases in between. This CDR3 has 15 residues. Germline assignment: CDR1 LGHNT and CDR2 FRNRAP. The CDR3 loop is CASGLVRGRGSPLHF. The CDR3 DNA is TGTGCTAGTGGTTTGGTTCGGGGTCGGGGTTCACCCCTCCACTTT. The whole variable domain, filled in from reference TRBV12-5 and TRBJ1-6, reads DARVTQTPRHKVTEMGQEVTMRCQPILGHNTVFWYRQTMMQGLELLAYFRNRAPLDDSGMPKDRFSAEMPDATLATLKIQPSEPRDSAVYFCASGLVRGRGSPLHFGNGTRLTVT.

This clone was found once. The chain uses TRBV7-3 and TRBJ2-2; the D gene is possibly TRBD1 (6 bases). The CDR3 loop spans 14 amino acids. Looked up from germline, CDR1 is SGHTA and CDR2 is FQGTGA. V was shortened by 6 bases and J by 5 bases, with 13 bases between the two germline ends. CDR3 nucleotides: TGTGCCAGCAGGGGTGGGGGCGAAACCGGGGAGCTGTTTTTT. Translating gives CASRGGGETGELFF.

The chain carries TRBV4-3 and TRBJ2-1; a weak D match, TRBD2 (5 bases). The CDR3 sequence is 15 residues long. V lost 5 bases and J lost 8, with 19 bases in between. Germline V lookup: CDR1 LGHNA, CDR2 YSLEER. CDR3 region: CASSAEGAGIYEQFF. The DNA for the CDR3 is TGCGCCAGCAGCGCCGAGGGAGCTGGGATCTATGAGCAGTTCTTC.

J is TRBJ2-4 and V is TRBV27; TRBD2 is a possible D gene (6 bases). CDR1 is MNHEY, CDR2 SMNVEV, per germline (reference sequence). The CDR3 has 13 amino acids. V was trimmed by 2 bases and J by 7 bases, leaving 9 bases between them. Here the CDR3 reads CASSLRAGNIQYF. The DNA for the CDR3 is TGTGCCAGCAGTTTAAGGGCGGGGAACATTCAGTACTTC.

The chain links TRBV4-3 to TRBJ2-7; maybe TRBD2 (6 bases). The CDR3 runs 16 residues. Trimming stripped 3 bases from V and 2 bases from J, with 17 bases between. Germline values: CDR1 LGHNA, CDR2 YSLEER. In DNA form, the CDR3 reads TGCGCCAGCAGCCAGTCAGCTACGGGGGAGACCTACGAGCAGTACTTC. The encoded protein is CASSQSATGETYEQYF.

This clone was seen only once. The genes are TRBV5-6 and TRBJ2-2, with D possibly matching TRBD2 (5 bases). Germline-derived CDR1 and CDR2 are SGHDT and YYEEEE. The CDR3 consists of 12 residues. V gave up 4 bases and J gave up 7 bases, with 8 bases separating them. Here the CDR3 reads CASSPGSGELFF. The CDR3 coding sequence is TGTGCCAGCAGCCCGGGGAGCGGGGAGCTGTTTTTT.

The chain links TRBV7-9 to TRBJ1-1; no firm D call. The CDR3 runs to 14 residues. The ends were cut back, 1 base at V and 0 bases at J, with 6 bases in the middle. Germline values: CDR1 SEHNR, CDR2 FQNEAQ (reference sequence). The CDR3 bases are TGTGCCAGCAGCTTAGGCCAGATGAACACTGAAGCTTTCTTT. Protein sequence: CASSLGQMNTEAFF. Full variable domain (remainder filled in from reference TRBV7-9 and TRBJ1-1): DTGVSQNPRHKITKRGQNVTFRCDPISEHNRLYWYRQTLGQGPEFLTYFQNEAQLEKSRLLSDRFSAERPKGSFSTLEIQRTEQGDSAMYLCASSLGQMNTEAFFGQGTRLTVV.

This rearrangement joins TRBV6-1 to TRBJ1-2; TRBD1 might be the D (6 bases). The ends were cut back, 2 bases at V and 5 bases at J, with 12 bases in the middle. CDR1 is MNHNS and CDR2 is SASEGT in the germline V gene. The length of the CDR3 is 14 residues. DNA for the CDR3: TGTGCCAGCAGTGAATCGGGGCAGGGGTATGGCTACACCTTC. This codes for CASSESGQGYGYTF.

The chain links TRBV5-1 to TRBJ1-4; TRBD1 matches 11 bases. The germline V gene encodes CDR1 SGHRS and CDR2 YFSETQ. V trimming: 3 bases; J trimming: 3 bases; junction bases outside the gene matches: 1. The CDR3 has 15 amino acids. This CDR3 is CASSSGQGANEKLFF. CDR3 nucleotide sequence: TGCGCCAGCAGCTCGGGACAGGGGGCTAATGAAAAACTGTTTTTT.